Detailed here is one T cell receptor (beta chain). The CDR3 is 16 residues long. With V trimmed by 6 bases and J by 5 bases, 14 bases remained unmatched. The germline V gene encodes CDR1 SGHDN and CDR2 FVKESK. This specimen comes from a study of blood T cell repertoires in COVID-19. TCRdb keeps only in-frame clones here, not all; method: immunoSEQ multiplex PCR. The sample includes about 95,000 clones, 89% of them seen just once. The chain carries TRBV14 and TRBJ2-5; 8 bases are a match to TRBD1. Sequencing was done on a sample of peripheral blood. The receptor comes from a man aged 50 to 60 with COVID-19, enrolled during active disease. CDR3 nucleotide sequence: TGTGCCAGCAGTCTAAGCCGACAGGGGCTAGGGGAGACCCAGTACTTC. Protein product: CASSLSRQGLGETQYF.